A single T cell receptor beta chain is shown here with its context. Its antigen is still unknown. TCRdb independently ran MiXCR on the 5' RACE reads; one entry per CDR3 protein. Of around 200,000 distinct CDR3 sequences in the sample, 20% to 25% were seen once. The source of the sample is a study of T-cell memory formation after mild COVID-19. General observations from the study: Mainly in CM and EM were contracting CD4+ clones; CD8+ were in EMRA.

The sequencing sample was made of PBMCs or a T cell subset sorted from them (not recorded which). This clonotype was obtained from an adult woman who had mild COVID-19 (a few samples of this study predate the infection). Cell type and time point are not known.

The CDR3 here is CASSFDFPGEQFF. CDR3 nucleotide sequence: TGTGCCAGCAGCTTTGACTTCCCGGGGGAGCAGTTCTTC. J is TRBJ2-1 and V is TRBV7-9, with a weak D call TRBD2 (5 bases). This CDR3 spans 13 amino acids. CDR1 is SEHNR, CDR2 FQNEAQ, per germline (reference sequence). Trimming removed 3 bases at V and 10 bases at J, with 13 bases between.